The rows below give T cell receptor beta chains drawn from one sample of a study of Tregs in tolerant kidney transplant recipients. Only in-frame clones appear in the TCRdb table, and some are missing; sequencing was by immunoSEQ multiplex PCR. The table shows around 64,000 clones, with about 90% occurring only once. Source: CD4+ T cells from blood (PBMCs), taken 6 months after the transplant. The origin of the receptors is a human patient who received a combined kidney and bone marrow transplant. Some of these T cells may belong to the graft donor. CDR3s include the opening cysteine and the closing phenylalanine or tryptophan. The order of the fields is clone size, J gene, D gene, V gene, CDR3 protein, CDR3 DNA. The D gene is left open where the match is weak. The size entry is marked missing in some rows and otherwise reads once, few, many or a size class.

-,TRBJ2-2,TRBD2,TRBV7-3,CASSLRSGGAAGELFF,TGTGCCAGCAGCCTACGTAGCGGGGGGGCCGCCGGGGAGCTGTTTTTT
-,TRBJ1-1,TRBD1,TRBV27,CASRRETGFYTEAFF,TGTGCCAGTAGACGTGAGACAGGGTTTTACACTGAAGCTTTCTTT
-,TRBJ2-2,-,TRBV6-6,CASSQMSSAGELFF,TGTGCCAGCAGTCAAATGAGCTCTGCCGGGGAGCTGTTTTTT
-,TRBJ1-6,-,TRBV28,CASSLNRVSPLHF,TGTGCCAGCAGTTTAAACAGGGTCTCACCCCTCCACTTT
-,TRBJ1-2,-,TRBV18,CASSPTDASRGYTF,TGTGCCAGCTCACCAACAGACGCCAGTCGTGGCTACACCTTC
-,TRBJ1-3,-,TRBV7-8,CASSPRDSGNTIYF,TGTGCCAGCAGCCCGCGTGACAGTGGAAACACCATATATTTT
-,TRBJ1-4,-,TRBV11-3,CASSLGATTNEKLFF,TGTGCCAGCAGCTTGGGGGCCACAACTAATGAAAAACTGTTTTTT
-,TRBJ2-1,-,TRBV9,CASSVAQALGEQFF,TGTGCCAGCAGCGTAGCCCAGGCCCTTGGCGAGCAGTTCTTC
-,TRBJ1-2,-,TRBV7-9,CASSLLRGLDGYTF,TGTGCCAGCAGCTTATTGAGAGGCTTGGATGGCTACACCTTC
-,TRBJ1-2,-,TRBV2,CASSITVNYGYTF,TGTGCCAGCAGTATAACGGTTAACTATGGCTACACCTTC
few,TRBJ1-3,-,TRBV19,CASSPGQPSSGNTIYF,TGTGCCAGTAGTCCCGGACAACCATCCTCTGGAAACACCATATATTTT
-,TRBJ2-6,TRBD1,TRBV18,CASSPGLGQGGSGANVLTF,TGTGCCAGCTCACCAGGGCTAGGACAGGGAGGCTCTGGGGCCAACGTCCTGACTTTC
-,TRBJ2-7,-,TRBV18,CASSPPGASHEQYF,TGTGCCAGCTCACCACCGGGAGCTTCACACGAGCAGTACTTC